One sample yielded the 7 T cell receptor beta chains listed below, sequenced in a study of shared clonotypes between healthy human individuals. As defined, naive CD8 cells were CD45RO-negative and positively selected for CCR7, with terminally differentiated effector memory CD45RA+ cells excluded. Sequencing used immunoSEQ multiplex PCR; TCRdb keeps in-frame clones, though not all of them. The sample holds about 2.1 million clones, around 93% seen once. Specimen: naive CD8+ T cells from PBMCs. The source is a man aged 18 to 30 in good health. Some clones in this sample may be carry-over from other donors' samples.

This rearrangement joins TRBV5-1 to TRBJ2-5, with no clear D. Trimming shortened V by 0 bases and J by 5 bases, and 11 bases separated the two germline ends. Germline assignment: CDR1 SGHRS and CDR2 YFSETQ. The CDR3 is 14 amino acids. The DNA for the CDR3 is TGCGCCAGCAGCTTGGGAGGTAGTCTGGAGACCCAGTACTTC. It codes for CASSLGGSLETQYF.

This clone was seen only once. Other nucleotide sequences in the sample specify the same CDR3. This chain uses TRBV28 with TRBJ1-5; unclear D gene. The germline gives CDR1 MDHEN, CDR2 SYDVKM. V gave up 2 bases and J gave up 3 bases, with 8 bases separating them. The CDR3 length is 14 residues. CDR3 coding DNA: TGTGCCAGCAGTTTAAGGCCATCCAATCAGCCCCAGCATTTT. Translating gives CASSLRPSNQPQHF.

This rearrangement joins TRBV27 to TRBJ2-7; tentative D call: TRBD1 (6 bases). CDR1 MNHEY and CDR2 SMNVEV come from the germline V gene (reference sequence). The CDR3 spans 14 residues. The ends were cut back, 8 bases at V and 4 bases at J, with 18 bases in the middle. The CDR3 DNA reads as TGTGCCAGCGGCCATGGGGACAATCGGTACGAGCAGTACTTC. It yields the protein CASGHGDNRYEQYF.

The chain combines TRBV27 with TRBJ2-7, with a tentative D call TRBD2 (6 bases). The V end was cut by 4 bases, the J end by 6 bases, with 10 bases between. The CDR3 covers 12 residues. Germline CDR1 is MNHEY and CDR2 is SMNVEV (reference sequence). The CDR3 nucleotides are TGTGCCAGCAGTTCGATGGAGGGCGAGCAGTACTTC. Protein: CASSSMEGEQYF.

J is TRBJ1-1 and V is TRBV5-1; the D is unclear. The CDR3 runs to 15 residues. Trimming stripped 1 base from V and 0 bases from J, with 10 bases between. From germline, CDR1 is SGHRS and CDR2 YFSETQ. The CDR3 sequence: CASSLTLGVNTEAFF. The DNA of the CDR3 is TGCGCCAGCAGCTTGACCCTGGGTGTGAACACTGAAGCTTTCTTT.

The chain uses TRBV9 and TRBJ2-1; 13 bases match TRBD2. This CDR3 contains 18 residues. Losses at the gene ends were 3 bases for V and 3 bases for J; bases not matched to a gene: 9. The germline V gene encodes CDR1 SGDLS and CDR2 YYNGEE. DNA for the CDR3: TGTGCCAGCAGCGCGGGACTAGCGGGACTGGCCGTCTACAATGAGCAGTTCTTC. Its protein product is CASSAGLAGLAVYNEQFF.

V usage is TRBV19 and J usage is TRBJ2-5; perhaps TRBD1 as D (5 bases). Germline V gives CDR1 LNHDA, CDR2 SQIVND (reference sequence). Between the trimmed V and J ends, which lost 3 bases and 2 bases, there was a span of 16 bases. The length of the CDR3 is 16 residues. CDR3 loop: CASSIGARAPQETQYF. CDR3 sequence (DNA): TGTGCCAGTAGTATTGGGGCTAGGGCACCTCAAGAGACCCAGTACTTC.